This TCR beta chain was identified during a study of T cells in Graves' hyperthyroidism and ophthalmopathy. Study-wide points: A model of 13 V-J pairs discriminated ophthalmopathy from stable hyperthyroidism.

This clonotype was detected a few times. As yet, its antigen is unknown. It was RNA transcripts that yielded the amplified TCR beta CDR3 regions. The study used the HTBI primer set for a first-round RT-PCR of the TCR CDR3. TCRdb reprocessed the multiplex PCR reads via MiXCR and lists one record per CDR3 protein. The table has hundreds of thousands of distinct CDR3 sequences, about 17% seen once. Subjects aged 18 to 65 presented with newly diagnosed hyperthyroidism of less than 2 months' duration. This CDR3 has 14 residues. Trimming removed 7 bases at V and 3 bases at J, with 15 bases between. Germline-derived CDR1 and CDR2 are SNHLY and FYNNEI.

The chain couples TRBV2 to TRBJ2-5, with D possibly matching TRBD1 (6 bases). This sequence originates from a woman aged 45-59 years with Graves' hyperthyroidism that later progressed to Graves' ophthalmopathy. The source material was blood. For the CDR3, the DNA is TGTGCCAGCAACTTCCAGGGGACGGAAGAGACCCAGTACTTC. It specifies CASNFQGTEETQYF.